This is a list of T cell receptor beta chains from one sample in a study of blood T cell repertoires in COVID-19. Generated by immunoSEQ multiplex PCR, the TCRdb table keeps only in-frame clones and is missing some. The sample records about 200,000 clones, roughly 90% being singletons. The sequencing sample was made of PBMCs or T cells enriched from blood (not recorded which). These receptors all come from a woman younger than 30 who had recovered from COVID-19. Each CDR3 is given with its conserved first and last residue. D genes are given only for firm matches. Part of the rows lack a size; the others show once, few, many or a class for expanded clones.

>TRBV3-1/TRBV3-2|NA|NA|TRBJ1-3
TGTGCCAGCAGCCAAGATCCCGGGACTGGAAACACCATATATTTT
CASSQDPGTGNTIYF
>TRBV18|NA|TRBD1|TRBJ1-5
TGTGCCAGCTCACCAGGGACAGGGGGTATTCAGCCCCAGCATTTT
CASSPGTGGIQPQHF
>TRBV10-1|NA|NA|TRBJ2-5
TGCGCCAGCACCGGGTCCTACTCGGCTGGGGAGACCCAGTACTTC
CASTGSYSAGETQYF
>TRBV5-4|NA|TRBD1|TRBJ2-7
TGTGCCAGCAGTTCCCGGGACAGATCCTACGAGCAGTACTTC
CASSSRDRSYEQYF
>TRBV24-1|NA|NA|TRBJ2-7
TGTGCCACCAGTGACTCCGGGACTCCCTTTGAGCAGTACTTC
CATSDSGTPFEQYF
>TRBV10-3|NA|TRBD1|TRBJ1-1
TGTGCCATCAGTAGTGACAGGGAGAACACTGAAGCTTTCTTT
CAISSDRENTEAFF
>TRBV28|NA|NA|TRBJ1-2
TGTGCCAGCAGTGACCAGGGAGGCGACTATGGCTACACCTTC
CASSDQGGDYGYTF
>TRBV6-5|once|TRBD1|TRBJ1-1
TGTGCCAGCAGATCCACAGGGGAGGTCGCTTTCTTT
CASRSTGEVAFF
>TRBV25-1|once|TRBD1|TRBJ1-2
TGTGCCAGCAGTCTCACAGGGGTGCAGGGCTACACCTTC
CASSLTGVQGYTF
>TRBV6-2/TRBV6-3|NA|NA|TRBJ2-1
TGTGCCAGCAGTAAATCCACAGGGAGATCCTACAATGAGCAGTTCTTC
CASSKSTGRSYNEQFF
>TRBV2|NA|TRBD1|TRBJ1-1
TGTGCCACCAAGACAGGGGCGAACACTGAAGCTTTCTTT
CATKTGANTEAFF
>TRBV29-1|NA|TRBD1|TRBJ1-5
TGCAGCGTTCCCGACAGGGGAAGACAGCCCCAGCATTTT
CSVPDRGRQPQHF
>TRBV3-1/TRBV3-2|NA|TRBD2|TRBJ2-3
TGTGCCAGCAGCCAAGGCGGGACTAGCTGGGTGGCAGATACGCAGTATTTT
CASSQGGTSWVADTQYF
>TRBV30|NA|NA|TRBJ1-1
TGTGCCTGGAGTCCCTTTAGCAACACTGAAGCTTTCTTT
CAWSPFSNTEAFF
>TRBV2|NA|TRBD1|TRBJ1-2
TGTGCCAGCAGTGAACGGGACAGGGGGAACTATGGCTACACCTTC
CASSERDRGNYGYTF
>TRBV5-1|few|NA|TRBJ2-6
TGCGCCAGCAGCTTGGAAGGGCGGGTCTCTGGGGCCAACGTCCTGACTTTC
CASSLEGRVSGANVLTF
>TRBV5-6|NA|TRBD2|TRBJ2-5
TGTGCCAGCAGCTTGGCTAGCGGCCAAGAGACCCAGTACTTC
CASSLASGQETQYF
>TRBV5-1|NA|TRBD1|TRBJ2-7
TGCGCCAGCAGCTTGGGCGGCACGGGACAGGGCCGATACGAGCAGTACTTC
CASSLGGTGQGRYEQYF
>TRBV5-6|NA|NA|TRBJ1-1
TGTGCCAGCAGCCCGGGGTCCTCCACCTTTTACCCGAACACTGAAGCTTTCTTT
CASSPGSSTFYPNTEAFF
>TRBV7-9|once|NA|TRBJ2-5
TGTGCCAGCAGCTTTCTGGGGCTCGAAGAGACCCAGTACTTC
CASSFLGLEETQYF
>TRBV6-5|NA|NA|TRBJ1-2
TGTGCCAGCAGTATTTCCCCAGGGCATGGCTACACCTTC
CASSISPGHGYTF
>TRBV6-5|NA|NA|TRBJ1-4
TGTGCCAGCAGTAAACAGAGAACGGAAAAACTGTTTTTT
CASSKQRTEKLFF
>TRBV24-1|NA|TRBD2|TRBJ2-3
TGTGCCACCAGTGGAACTAGCGGGGGGGTGGATACGCAGTATTTT
CATSGTSGGVDTQYF
>TRBV2|NA|NA|TRBJ2-7
TGTGCCAGCAGTGAAGTATTGAGTGCAAAGCAGTACTTC
CASSEVLSAKQYF
>TRBV9|NA|NA|TRBJ1-2
TGTGCCAGCAACGGAGACAGGAACTATGGCTACACCTTC
CASNGDRNYGYTF
>TRBV6-5|NA|TRBD2|TRBJ2-1
TGTGCCAGCAAAAGGACTAGCGGATACAATGAGCAGTTCTTC
CASKRTSGYNEQFF
>TRBV6-4|NA|TRBD1|TRBJ2-1
TGTGCCAGCAGTGACAGGGGGCACAATGAGCAGTTCTTC
CASSDRGHNEQFF
>TRBV7-9|NA|NA|TRBJ1-2
TGTGCCAGCCGACTAAGGGCTGGCTACACCTTC
CASRLRAGYTF
>TRBV28|NA|TRBD1|TRBJ1-5
TGTGCCAGCAGTTTATCAGGGGGTAGCAATCAGCCCCAGCATTTT
CASSLSGGSNQPQHF
>TRBV13|once|NA|TRBJ2-5
TGTGCCAGCAGCGCTCGGACGGAGGAAGAGACCCAGTACTTC
CASSARTEEETQYF
>TRBV5-6|NA|TRBD1|TRBJ1-6
TGTGCCAGCAGCGGCGGGACAGGGTACAATAATTCACCCCTCCACTTT
CASSGGTGYNNSPLHF
>TRBV5-1|NA|NA|TRBJ2-1
TGCGCCAGCAGCACCTCAACCCCTAGCAATGAGCAGTTCTTC
CASSTSTPSNEQFF
>TRBV9|NA|NA|TRBJ1-4
TGTGCCAGCAGCGTAGGGACAGTTGGTAATGAAAAACTGTTTTTT
CASSVGTVGNEKLFF
>TRBV24-1|NA|TRBD1|TRBJ2-3
TGTGCCACCAGTGATTTCGGAGGGACAGGGACAGATACGCAGTATTTT
CATSDFGGTGTDTQYF
>TRBV2|NA|NA|TRBJ1-2
TGTGCCAGCAGTGGTGAGGGTCGGAGTGGCTACACCTTC
CASSGEGRSGYTF
>TRBV3-1/TRBV3-2|NA|NA|TRBJ1-6
TGTGCCAGCAGCCAAGATCTAGGTTCACCCCTCCACTTT
CASSQDLGSPLHF
>TRBV20-1|many|TRBD1|TRBJ1-2
TGCAGTGCTAGTACAGGGGCCAGGGGCTACACCTTC
CSASTGARGYTF
>TRBV6-6|few|TRBD1|TRBJ2-5
TGTGCCAGCAGTCCCGGGACAGGGACTCAAGAGACCCAGTACTTC
CASSPGTGTQETQYF
>TRBV11-2|NA|NA|TRBJ1-6
TGTGCCAGCAGCTTAGGGCCCCCTGGCTCCTATAATTCACCCCTCCACTTT
CASSLGPPGSYNSPLHF
>TRBV3-1/TRBV3-2|NA|TRBD1|TRBJ1-4
TGTGCCAGCAGCCCCTTGGACAGGGTTGAAAAACTGTTTTTT
CASSPLDRVEKLFF
>TRBV20-1|NA|NA|TRBJ2-5
TGCAGTGTCGGGTCAGAGACCCAGTACTTC
CSVGSETQYF
>TRBV6-5|NA|NA|TRBJ2-7
TGTGCCAGCAGTTACCAGGGTTACGAGCAGTACTTC
CASSYQGYEQYF
>TRBV2|once|TRBD2|TRBJ2-2
TGTGCCAGCAGTGAAGCGGCTAGCGGGGGACAACGAACACCGGGGATCGGGTTTTTT
CASSEAASGGQRTPGIGFF
>TRBV18|NA|NA|TRBJ2-7
TGTGCCAGCTCACCAAAAACGGCCTACGAGCAGTACTTC
CASSPKTAYEQYF
>TRBV12-2|NA|NA|TRBJ2-7
TGTGCAAACGCGGCGGGGGGGCCCAACGAGCAGTACTTC
CANAAGGPNEQYF
>TRBV29-1|NA|TRBD1|TRBJ1-1
TGCAGCGGGATAGGGGCCTTAAGGGGGCGAGGCGAAGCTTTCTTT
CSGIGALRGRGEAFF
>TRBV19|NA|TRBD1|TRBJ2-7
TGTGCCAGTAGTATAGCACAGGGGGACAACGAGCAGTACTTC
CASSIAQGDNEQYF
>TRBV30|NA|NA|TRBJ1-2
TGTGCCTGGAGTGTAGGGGTGGGGGGCTATGGCTACACCTTC
CAWSVGVGGYGYTF
>TRBV5-6|NA|NA|TRBJ1-2
TGTGCCAGCAGCTTATCTAGCTATGGCTACACCTTC
CASSLSSYGYTF
>TRBV5-1|once|NA|TRBJ1-3
TGCGCCAGCAGCTTGGAGGGACAAAACACCATATATTTT
CASSLEGQNTIYF